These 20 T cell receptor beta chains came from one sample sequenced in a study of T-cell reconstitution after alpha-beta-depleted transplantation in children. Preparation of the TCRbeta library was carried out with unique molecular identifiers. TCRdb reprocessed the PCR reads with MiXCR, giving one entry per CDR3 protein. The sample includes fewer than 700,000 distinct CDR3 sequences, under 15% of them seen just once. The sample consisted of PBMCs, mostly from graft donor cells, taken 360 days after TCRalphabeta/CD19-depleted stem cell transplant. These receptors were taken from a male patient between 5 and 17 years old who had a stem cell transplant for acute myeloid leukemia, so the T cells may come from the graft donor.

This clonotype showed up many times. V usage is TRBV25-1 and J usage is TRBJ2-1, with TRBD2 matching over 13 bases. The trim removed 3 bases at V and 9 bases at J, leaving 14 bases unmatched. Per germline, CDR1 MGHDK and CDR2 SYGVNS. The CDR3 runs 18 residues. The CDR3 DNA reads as TGTGCCAGCAGTGACCGGAGAACTGGACTAGCGGGAGTTAGTGAGCAGTTCTTC. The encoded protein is CASSDRRTGLAGVSEQFF. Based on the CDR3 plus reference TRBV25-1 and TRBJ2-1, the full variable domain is EADIYQTPRYLVIGTGKKITLECSQTMGHDKMYWYQQDPGMELHLIHYSYGVNSTEKGDLSSESTVSRIRTEHFPLTLESARPSHTSQYLCASSDRRTGLAGVSEQFFGPGTRLTVL.

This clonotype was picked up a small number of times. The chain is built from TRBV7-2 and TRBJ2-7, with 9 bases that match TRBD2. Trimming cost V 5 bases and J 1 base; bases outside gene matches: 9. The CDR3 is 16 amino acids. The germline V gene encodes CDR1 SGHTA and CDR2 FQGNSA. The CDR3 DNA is TGTGCCAGCAGCCCCCTTGGACTAGCGAGTTCCTACGAGCAGTACTTC. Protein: CASSPLGLASSYEQYF. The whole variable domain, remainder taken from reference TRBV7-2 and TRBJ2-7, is GAGVSQSPSNKVTEKGKDVELRCDPISGHTALYWYRQSLGQGLEFLIYFQGNSAPDKSGLPSDRFSAERTGGSVSTLTIQRTQQEDSAVYLCASSPLGLASSYEQYFGPGTRLTVT.

CDR3 nucleotide sequence: TGCAGCGTTGAAAGGCGGGGAGGGCTCTACACAGATACGCAGTATTTT. This translates into CSVERRGGLYTDTQYF. The chain recombines TRBV29-1 with TRBJ2-3, with 7 bases fitting TRBD2. The CDR3 runs to 16 residues. From germline, CDR1 is SQVTM and CDR2 ANQGSEA. J lost 2 bases, V lost 2 bases, and 10 bases had no gene match.

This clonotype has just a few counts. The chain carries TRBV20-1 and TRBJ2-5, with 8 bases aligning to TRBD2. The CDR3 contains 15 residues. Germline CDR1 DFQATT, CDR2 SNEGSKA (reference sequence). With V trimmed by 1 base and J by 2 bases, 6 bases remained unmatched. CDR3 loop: CSARVLAGIQETQYF. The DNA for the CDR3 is TGCAGTGCTAGAGTTCTAGCGGGCATTCAAGAGACCCAGTACTTC.

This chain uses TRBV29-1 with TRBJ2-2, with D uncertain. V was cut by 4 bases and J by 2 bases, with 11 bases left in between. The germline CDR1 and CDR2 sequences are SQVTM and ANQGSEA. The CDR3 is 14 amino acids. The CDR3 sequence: CSVAGRVNTGELFF. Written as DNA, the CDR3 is TGCAGCGTTGCGGGCCGAGTCAACACCGGGGAGCTGTTTTTT.

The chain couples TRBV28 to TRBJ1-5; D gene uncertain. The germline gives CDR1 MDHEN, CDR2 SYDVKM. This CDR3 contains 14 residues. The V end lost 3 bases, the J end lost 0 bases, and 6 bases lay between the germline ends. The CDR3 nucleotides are TGTGCCAGCAGTTTTCAGATTAGCAATCAGCCCCAGCATTTT. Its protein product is CASSFQISNQPQHF.

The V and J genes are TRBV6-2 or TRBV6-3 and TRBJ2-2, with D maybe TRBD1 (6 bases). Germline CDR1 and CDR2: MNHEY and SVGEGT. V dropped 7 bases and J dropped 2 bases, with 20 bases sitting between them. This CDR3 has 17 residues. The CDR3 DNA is TGTGCCAGCAATCCCCCTAGAGGGGGACGAAACACCGGGGAGCTGTTTTTT. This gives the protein CASNPPRGGRNTGELFF.

CDR3 in amino acids: CASSSIFGTGEDEQYF. The CDR3 DNA follows: TGTGCCAGCAGTTCAATCTTCGGGACCGGAGAGGACGAGCAGTACTTC. The V and J genes are TRBV5-8 and TRBJ2-7; D is tentatively TRBD1 or TRBD2 (5 bases each). The germline gives CDR1 SGHTS, CDR2 YDEGEE. Trimming pared 5 bases from V and 5 bases from J, leaving 23 bases between. The CDR3 is made up of 16 amino acids.

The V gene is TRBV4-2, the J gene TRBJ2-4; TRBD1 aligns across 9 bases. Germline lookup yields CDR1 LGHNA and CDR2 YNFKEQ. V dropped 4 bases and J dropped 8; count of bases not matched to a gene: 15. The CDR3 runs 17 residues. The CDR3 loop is CASSPDRGNPKSDIQYF. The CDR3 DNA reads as TGTGCCAGCAGCCCCGACAGGGGGAACCCAAAGTCGGACATTCAGTACTTC.

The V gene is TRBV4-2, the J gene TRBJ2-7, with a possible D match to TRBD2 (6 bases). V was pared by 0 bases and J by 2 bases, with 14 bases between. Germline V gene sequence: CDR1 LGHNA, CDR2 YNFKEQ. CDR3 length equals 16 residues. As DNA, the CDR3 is TGTGCCAGCAGCCAAGAATCGGGGGAGACCACCTACGAGCAGTACTTC. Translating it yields CASSQESGETTYEQYF.

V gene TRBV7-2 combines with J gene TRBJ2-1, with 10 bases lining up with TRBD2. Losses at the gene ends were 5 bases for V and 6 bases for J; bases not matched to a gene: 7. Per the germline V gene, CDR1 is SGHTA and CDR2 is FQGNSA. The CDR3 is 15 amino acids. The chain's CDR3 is CASSLRTSGVNEQFF. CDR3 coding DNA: TGTGCCAGCAGCCTTCGGACTAGCGGAGTCAATGAGCAGTTCTTC.

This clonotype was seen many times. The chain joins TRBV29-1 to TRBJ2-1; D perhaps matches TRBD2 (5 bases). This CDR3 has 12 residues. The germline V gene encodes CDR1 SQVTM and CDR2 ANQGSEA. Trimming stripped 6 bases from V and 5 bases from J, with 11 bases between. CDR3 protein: CSVQRGNNEQFF. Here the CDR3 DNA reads TGCAGCGTCCAACGAGGGAACAATGAGCAGTTCTTC.

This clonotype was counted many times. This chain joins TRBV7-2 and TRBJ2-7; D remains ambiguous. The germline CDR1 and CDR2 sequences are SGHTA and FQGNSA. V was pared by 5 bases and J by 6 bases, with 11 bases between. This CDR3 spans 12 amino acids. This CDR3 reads CASSLSLAEQYF. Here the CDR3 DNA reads TGTGCCAGCAGCCTGTCCCTGGCCGAGCAGTACTTC.

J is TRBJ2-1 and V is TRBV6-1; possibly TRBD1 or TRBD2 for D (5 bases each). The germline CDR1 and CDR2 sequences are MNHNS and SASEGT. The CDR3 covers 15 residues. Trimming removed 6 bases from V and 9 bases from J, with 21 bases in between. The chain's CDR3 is CASSHGGGGPGEQFF. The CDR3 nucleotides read TGTGCCAGCAGCCACGGAGGTGGGGGTCCGGGTGAGCAGTTCTTC.

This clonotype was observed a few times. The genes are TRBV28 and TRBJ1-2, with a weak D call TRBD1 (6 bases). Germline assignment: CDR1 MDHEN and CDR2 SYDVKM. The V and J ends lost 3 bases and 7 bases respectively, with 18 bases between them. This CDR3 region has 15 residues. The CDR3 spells CASSFSSGQSFGYTF. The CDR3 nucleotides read TGTGCCAGCAGTTTTTCCTCGGGACAATCATTTGGCTACACCTTC.

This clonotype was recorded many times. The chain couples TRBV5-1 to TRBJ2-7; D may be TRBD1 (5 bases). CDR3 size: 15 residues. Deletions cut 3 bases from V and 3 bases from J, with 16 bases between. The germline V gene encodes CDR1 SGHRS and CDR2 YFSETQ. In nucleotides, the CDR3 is TGCGCCAGCAGCTACCCAGGGCAGGGCGGCTACGAGCAGTACTTC. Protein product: CASSYPGQGGYEQYF. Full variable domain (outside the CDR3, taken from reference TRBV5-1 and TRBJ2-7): KAGVTQTPRYLIKTRGQQVTLSCSPISGHRSVSWYQQTPGQGLQFLFEYFSETQRNKGNFPGRFSGRQFSNSRSEMNVSTLELGDSALYLCASSYPGQGGYEQYFGPGTRLTVT.

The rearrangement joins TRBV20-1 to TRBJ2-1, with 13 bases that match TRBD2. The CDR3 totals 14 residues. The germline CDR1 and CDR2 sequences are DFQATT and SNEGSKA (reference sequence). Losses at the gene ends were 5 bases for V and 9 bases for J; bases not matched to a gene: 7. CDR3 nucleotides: TGCAGTGCTCCTGGACTAGCGGGAGCATCTGAGCAGTTCTTC. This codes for CSAPGLAGASEQFF.

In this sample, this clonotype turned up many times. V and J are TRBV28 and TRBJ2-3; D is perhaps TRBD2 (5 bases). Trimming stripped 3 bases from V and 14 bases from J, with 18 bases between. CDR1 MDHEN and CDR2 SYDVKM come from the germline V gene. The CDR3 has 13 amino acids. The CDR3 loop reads CASSFRLGIEGYF. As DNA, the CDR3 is TGTGCCAGCAGTTTTCGACTGGGTATAGAGGGGTATTTT. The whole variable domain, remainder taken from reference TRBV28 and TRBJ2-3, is DVKVTQSSRYLVKRTGEKVFLECVQDMDHENMFWYRQDPGLGLRLIYFSYDVKMKEKGDIPEGYSVSREKKERFSLILESASTNQTSMYLCASSFRLGIEGYFGPGTRLTVL.

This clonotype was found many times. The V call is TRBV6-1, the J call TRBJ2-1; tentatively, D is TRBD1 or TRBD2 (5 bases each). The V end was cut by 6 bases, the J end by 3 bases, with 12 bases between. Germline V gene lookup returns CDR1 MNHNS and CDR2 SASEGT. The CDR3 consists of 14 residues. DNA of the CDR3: TGTGCCAGCAGAAAAGGGGAGATCTACAATGAGCAGTTCTTC. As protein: CASRKGEIYNEQFF.

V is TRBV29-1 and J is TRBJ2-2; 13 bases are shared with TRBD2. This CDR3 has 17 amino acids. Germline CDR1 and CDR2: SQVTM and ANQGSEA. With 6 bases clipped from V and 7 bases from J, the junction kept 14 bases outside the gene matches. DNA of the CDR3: TGCAGCGTGACTACTAGCGGGAGGGCCTCTTGGGGCGGGGAGCTGTTTTTT. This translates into CSVTTSGRASWGGELFF.